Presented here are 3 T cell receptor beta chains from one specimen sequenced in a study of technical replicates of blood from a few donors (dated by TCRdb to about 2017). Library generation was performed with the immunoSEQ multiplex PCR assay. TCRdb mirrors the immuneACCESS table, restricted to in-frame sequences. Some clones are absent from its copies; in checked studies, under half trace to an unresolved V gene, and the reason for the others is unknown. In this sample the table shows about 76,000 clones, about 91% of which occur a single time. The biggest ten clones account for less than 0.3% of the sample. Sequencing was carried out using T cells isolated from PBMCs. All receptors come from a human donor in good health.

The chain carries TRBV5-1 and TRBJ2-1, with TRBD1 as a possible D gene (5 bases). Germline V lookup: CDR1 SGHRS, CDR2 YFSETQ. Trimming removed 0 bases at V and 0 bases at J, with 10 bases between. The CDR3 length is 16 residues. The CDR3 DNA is TGCGCCAGCAGCTTGGAACAGGAAAGCTCCTACAATGAGCAGTTCTTC. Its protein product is CASSLEQESSYNEQFF.

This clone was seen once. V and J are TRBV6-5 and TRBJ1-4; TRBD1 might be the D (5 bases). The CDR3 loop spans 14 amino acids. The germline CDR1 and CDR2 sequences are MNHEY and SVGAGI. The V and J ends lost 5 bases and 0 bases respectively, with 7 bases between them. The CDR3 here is CASSRTPTNEKLFF. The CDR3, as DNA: TGTGCCAGCAGTCGGACACCAACTAATGAAAAACTGTTTTTT.

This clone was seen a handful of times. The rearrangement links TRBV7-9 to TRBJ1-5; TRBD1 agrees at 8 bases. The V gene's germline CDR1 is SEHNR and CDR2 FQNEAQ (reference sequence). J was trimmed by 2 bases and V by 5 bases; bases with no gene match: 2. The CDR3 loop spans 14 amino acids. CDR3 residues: CASSRGQGNQPQHF. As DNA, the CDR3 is TGTGCCAGCAGCCGGGGACAGGGCAATCAGCCCCAGCATTTT.